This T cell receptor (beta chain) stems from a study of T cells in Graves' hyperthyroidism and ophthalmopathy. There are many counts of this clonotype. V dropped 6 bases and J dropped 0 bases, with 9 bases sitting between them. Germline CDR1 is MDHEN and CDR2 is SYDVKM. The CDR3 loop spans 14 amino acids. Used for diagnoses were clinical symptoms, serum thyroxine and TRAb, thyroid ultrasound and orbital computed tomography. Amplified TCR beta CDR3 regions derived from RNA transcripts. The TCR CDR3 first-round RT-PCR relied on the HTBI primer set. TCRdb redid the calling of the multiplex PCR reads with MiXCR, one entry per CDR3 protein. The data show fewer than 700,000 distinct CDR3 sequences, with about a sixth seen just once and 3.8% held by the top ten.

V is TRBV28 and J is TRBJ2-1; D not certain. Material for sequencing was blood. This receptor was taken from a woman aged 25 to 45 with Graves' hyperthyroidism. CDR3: CASSPLSSYNEQFF. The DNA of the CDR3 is TGTGCCAGCAGCCCACTTAGCTCCTACAATGAGCAGTTCTTC.